This entry concerns a single T cell receptor (beta chain). Its antigen is not known. The read halts 3 residues ahead of the CDR3 end, with the missing end drawn from the germline J gene. MY09/MY11 PCR detected cervical HPV DNA; dot-blot assigned genotypes. The sample comes from a study of T cells in women clearing cervical HPV infection. The overall study: Controls gave blood once infection was undetectable; cases at lesion identification.

Findings and caveats of the study: CIN3+ cases had significantly higher TCR richness than controls; evenness did not differ.

Genomic DNA, averaging roughly 1,200 ng per sample, yielded TCR beta CDR3 via immunoSEQ. Repertoires were generated with immunoSEQ multiplex PCR, while TCRdb's copy carries only in-frame clones and drops some. The repertoire table contains 45,000 to 50,000 clones. The trim removed 4 bases at V and 7 bases at J, leaving 5 bases unmatched. CDR3 length equals 14 residues. The germline V gene encodes CDR1 PRHDT and CDR2 FYEKMQ (reference sequence). The V and J genes are TRBV13 and TRBJ2-2; 8 nucleotides line up with TRBD1. Sequencing used blood buffy coat. This TCR came from a woman aged 18-70 years with a cervical HPV16 infection that either progressed to CIN3+ or cleared (not recorded which). The covered CDR3 bases are TGTGCCAGCAGCTCCCAGGGGGCATTCGGGGAG. Protein: CASSSQGAFGE. The whole CDR3 protein reads CASSSQGAFGELFF.